This TCR beta chain was sequenced for a study of CD8 T cells in Susac syndrome. As for the study in general: Among sequenced Susac syndrome patients, more than five had active disease and fewer than ten were in remission.

V dropped 0 bases and J dropped 0 bases, with 1 base sitting between them. CDR1 and CDR2 (germline): MNHNY, SVGAGI (reference sequence). The CDR3 length is 13 residues. cDNA came from around 0.5 to 1 ug RNA primed by random hexamers. One entry per CDR3 protein, called by TCRdb with MiXCR from the immunoSEQ multiplex PCR reads. Of over 100,000 distinct CDR3 sequences in the sample, 96% were seen once. The chain recombines TRBV6-6 with TRBJ2-3, with D unresolved. The source of this sequence is a human donor with Susac syndrome. Sequencing was done on a sample of CD4+ T cells from PBMCs. The DNA for the CDR3 is TGTGCCAGCAGTTACTCTAGCACAGATACGCAGTATTTT. Its translation: CASSYSSTDTQYF.